These 32 T cell receptor beta chains were sequenced from one sample in a study of blood T cell repertoires in COVID-19. The table came from immunoSEQ multiplex PCR; TCRdb's copy has only in-frame clones and leaves some out. The sample has about 71,000 clones; roughly 82% are singletons. The sequenced material came from peripheral blood. All receptors come from a woman older than 75 with acute or convalescent COVID-19.

This chain connects TRBV5-1 to TRBJ2-3; 7 bases line up with TRBD2. After removal of 2 bases from V and 0 bases from J, the junction contained 9 bases not matched to a gene. The CDR3 contains 17 residues. Germline V gene data show CDR1 as SGHRS and CDR2 as YFSETQ. The CDR3 spells CASSLPGLDLSTDTQYF. The CDR3, as DNA: TGCGCCAGCAGCTTACCAGGACTAGACCTTAGCACAGATACGCAGTATTTT.

J is TRBJ1-2 and V is TRBV19; possibly TRBD1 for D (6 bases). V was cut by 0 bases and J by 3 bases, with 11 bases left in between. CDR1 is LNHDA, CDR2 SQIVND, per germline (reference sequence). The CDR3 length is 15 residues. CDR3 in DNA: TGTGCCAGTAGTATAGACGACCAGGGGTACTATGGCTACACCTTC. It yields the protein CASSIDDQGYYGYTF.

The rearrangement uses TRBV29-1 and TRBJ1-2, with TRBD1 matching 8 bases. J lost 1 base, V lost 4 bases, and 5 bases had no gene match. CDR3 length equals 14 residues. Germline values: CDR1 SQVTM, CDR2 ANQGSEA. CDR3 in amino acids: CSVGEQGGNYGYTF. CDR3 nucleotide sequence: TGCAGCGTTGGGGAACAGGGGGGTAACTATGGCTACACCTTC.

The gene calls are TRBV5-1 and TRBJ2-7; D gene unclear. This CDR3 is 13 amino acids long. V was trimmed by 5 bases and J by 4 bases, leaving 13 bases between them. Per the germline V gene, CDR1 is SGHRS and CDR2 is YFSETQ. CDR3 bases: TGCGCCAGCAGAAGAGTGACATCTTACGAGCAGTACTTC. This codes for CASRRVTSYEQYF.

The CDR3 region has the DNA TGTGCCAGCAGCTTAGGGCAGGGGAGGGACATTCAGTACTTC. As protein: CASSLGQGRDIQYF. The chain carries TRBV11-3 and TRBJ2-4, with D perhaps matching TRBD2 (7 bases). Germline assignment: CDR1 SGHNT and CDR2 YENEEA. Trimming left V 1 base short and J 8 bases short, with 12 bases between. The CDR3 runs to 14 residues.

This chain uses TRBV19 with TRBJ2-1, with 8 bases that match TRBD1. The CDR3 has 15 amino acids. Trimming cost V 0 bases and J 7 bases; bases outside gene matches: 5. Germline V CDR1 and CDR2: LNHDA, SQIVND (reference sequence). CDR3 DNA: TGTGCCAGTAGTATAGAGGGGACAGGACGAAATGAGCAGTTCTTC. Its protein product is CASSIEGTGRNEQFF.

The gene calls are TRBV2 and TRBJ1-1; D uncertain. The germline V gene has CDR1 SNHLY and CDR2 FYNNEI. The CDR3 consists of 13 residues. With 10 bases removed from V and 0 bases from J, the gap between germline ends came to 12 bases. The CDR3 loop reads CATREGMNTEAFF. CDR3 bases: TGTGCCACCCGGGAAGGGATGAACACTGAAGCTTTCTTT.

The chain joins TRBV29-1 to TRBJ2-3; 9 bases align to TRBD2. CDR1 SQVTM and CDR2 ANQGSEA come from the germline V gene. This CDR3 is 16 amino acids long. Trimming took 6 bases from V and 5 from J; bases not matched to a gene: 15. The CDR3 here is CSVYNLREGRVDTQYF. The CDR3 DNA reads as TGCAGCGTCTACAACTTGCGGGAGGGCCGTGTAGATACGCAGTATTTT.

V usage is TRBV12-3 or TRBV12-4 and J usage is TRBJ2-3; maybe TRBD1 (6 bases). This CDR3 is built from 13 residues. Between the trimmed V and J ends, which lost 5 bases and 3 bases, there was a span of 9 bases. The CDR3 DNA follows: TGTGCCAGCAGTGTCGACAGGACAGATACGCAGTATTTT. Translating gives CASSVDRTDTQYF.

This chain links TRBV6-5 with TRBJ1-4; TRBD1 matches at 10 bases. Germline assignment: CDR1 MNHEY and CDR2 SVGAGI. The CDR3 contains 15 residues. Trimming removed 5 bases from V and 13 bases from J; junction bases left unmatched: 13. CDR3 in DNA: TGTGCCAGCAGTAACGGACAGGGGGGAGTCTTAGGACTGTTTTTT. Protein sequence: CASSNGQGGVLGLFF.

The chain joins TRBV13 to TRBJ2-7, with 9 nucleotides matching TRBD1. From germline, CDR1 is PRHDT and CDR2 FYEKMQ (reference sequence). The CDR3 is made up of 15 amino acids. The V gene end was trimmed by 5 bases and the J gene end by 0 bases; junction bases not matched to a gene: 5. CDR3 DNA: TGTGCCAGCAGCCCCGGGACAGGGCGCTCCTACGAGCAGTACTTC. Its translation: CASSPGTGRSYEQYF.

The chain uses TRBV5-1 and TRBJ2-3; 12 bases are a match to TRBD2. V was clipped by 2 bases and J by 2 bases; unmatched bases: 9. Germline V gene lookup returns CDR1 SGHRS and CDR2 YFSETQ. The CDR3 sequence is 18 residues long. The CDR3 loop is CASSLGGLAGVLTDTQYF. The CDR3 DNA reads as TGCGCCAGCAGCTTAGGGGGACTAGCGGGTGTACTCACAGATACGCAGTATTTT.

J is TRBJ2-1 and V is TRBV11-2; 9 positions agree with TRBD2. CDR1 is SGHAT and CDR2 is FQNNGV in the germline V gene. Losses at the gene ends were 5 bases for V and 10 bases for J; bases not matched to a gene: 9. The CDR3 loop spans 14 amino acids. The CDR3 region is CASSKAGLASEQFF. The CDR3 DNA reads TGTGCCAGCAGCAAAGCGGGACTAGCTTCGGAGCAGTTCTTC. Supplemented by reference TRBV11-2 and TRBJ2-1, the full variable domain reads EAGVAQSPRYKIIEKRQSVAFWCNPISGHATLYWYQQILGQGPKLLIQFQNNGVVDDSQLPKDRFSAERLKGVDSTLKIQPAKLEDSAVYLCASSKAGLASEQFFGPGTRLTVL.

V and J are TRBV11-2 and TRBJ2-7; D unclear. Germline CDR1 SGHAT, CDR2 FQNNGV. Deletions cut 2 bases from V and 2 bases from J, with 10 bases between. CDR3 size: 14 residues. CDR3 amino acids: CASSLSQLTYEQYF. CDR3 DNA sequence: TGTGCCAGCAGCTTATCCCAACTGACCTACGAGCAGTACTTC.

The gene calls are TRBV11-3 and TRBJ2-5; D might be TRBD2 (6 bases). The germline V and J ends were trimmed by 1 base and 4 bases, with 13 bases remaining between them. CDR1 and CDR2 (germline): SGHNT, YENEEA. This CDR3 comprises 15 residues. CDR3 protein: CASSLAGQGGETQYF. For the CDR3, the DNA is TGTGCCAGCAGCTTAGCCGGCCAGGGAGGAGAGACCCAGTACTTC.

The chain combines TRBV9 with TRBJ1-2; maybe TRBD1 (6 bases). The V gene lost 6 bases and the J gene lost 5 bases, with 17 bases spanning the gap. This CDR3 has 14 amino acids. From germline, CDR1 is SGDLS and CDR2 YYNGEE. The CDR3 loop reads CASTQTGLTYGYTF. The CDR3 region has the DNA TGTGCCAGCACCCAGACAGGTTTAACATATGGCTACACCTTC.

The rearrangement uses TRBV9 and TRBJ1-5, with D unresolved. The germline CDR1 and CDR2 sequences are SGDLS and YYNGEE. The CDR3 runs to 15 residues. V lost 1 base, J lost 0 bases, and 8 bases lay in between. The CDR3 DNA sequence: TGTGCCAGCAGCGTAACGGCGGATAGCAATCAGCCCCAGCATTTT. Its protein is CASSVTADSNQPQHF.

This clone was recorded once. This rearrangement joins TRBV13 to TRBJ2-7, with 10 bases identical to TRBD1. The CDR3 spans 14 residues. Germline V gene data show CDR1 as PRHDT and CDR2 as FYEKMQ (reference sequence). J gave up 7 bases and V 2 bases, and 5 bases lay outside the gene matches. The CDR3 DNA is TGTGCCAGCAGCTTATCCGGACAGGGGGGTGAGCAGTACTTC. This gives the protein CASSLSGQGGEQYF.

The CDR3 protein is CASSEAWGLYEQYF. In DNA, the CDR3 is TGTGCCAGCAGTGAAGCGTGGGGCCTCTACGAGCAGTACTTC. V and J are TRBV6-1 and TRBJ2-7, with TRBD1 as a possible D gene (5 bases). CDR1 is MNHNS and CDR2 is SASEGT in the germline V gene. The CDR3 length is 14 residues. Trimming stripped 0 bases from V and 3 bases from J, with 9 bases between.

J is TRBJ2-3 and V is TRBV5-1, with 7 nucleotides matching TRBD1. V shed 4 bases, J shed 1 base, and the junction held 9 bases outside the gene matches. The CDR3 is made up of 16 amino acids. Per germline, CDR1 SGHRS and CDR2 YFSETQ. Written as DNA, the CDR3 is TGCGCCAGCAGCATACGAAGCGGACAGGGCACAGATACGCAGTATTTT. Its translation: CASSIRSGQGTDTQYF. Full variable domain (rest looked up from reference TRBV5-1 and TRBJ2-3): KAGVTQTPRYLIKTRGQQVTLSCSPISGHRSVSWYQQTPGQGLQFLFEYFSETQRNKGNFPGRFSGRQFSNSRSEMNVSTLELGDSALYLCASSIRSGQGTDTQYFGPGTRLTVL.

The rearrangement joins TRBV19 to TRBJ2-7; 8 nucleotides agree with TRBD1. CDR1 is LNHDA and CDR2 is SQIVND in the germline V gene (reference sequence). This CDR3 has 15 residues. After removal of 6 bases from V and 6 bases from J, the junction contained 13 bases not matched to a gene. The CDR3 region has the DNA TGTGCCAGTAGCCAGAGGACAGGGCAGGTACTCGAGCAGTACTTC. This translates into CASSQRTGQVLEQYF.

The rearrangement uses TRBV29-1 and TRBJ1-2; unclear D gene. The CDR3 has 12 residues. Per germline, CDR1 SQVTM and CDR2 ANQGSEA. Trimming removed 4 bases at V and 6 bases at J, with 12 bases between. The CDR3 is CSVGPGKDGYTF. The CDR3 nucleotides read TGCAGCGTTGGCCCGGGGAAGGATGGCTACACCTTC.

J is TRBJ2-7 and V is TRBV12-3 or TRBV12-4; the match to TRBD1 covers 8 bases. Unmatched junction bases numbered 2, after V lost 6 bases and J lost 1 base. The CDR3 consists of 13 residues. CDR3 sequence (DNA): TGTGCCAGCAGCGGACAGGGATCCTACGAGCAGTACTTC. Protein product: CASSGQGSYEQYF.

The chain has TRBV5-1 and TRBJ2-2, with D possibly being TRBD2 (5 bases). There are 14 residues in the CDR3. Trimming pared 4 bases from V and 3 bases from J, leaving 10 bases between. CDR1 and CDR2 from the germline V gene are SGHRS and YFSETQ. CDR3 amino acids: CASSPGWDTGELFF. DNA of the CDR3: TGCGCCAGCAGCCCGGGATGGGACACCGGGGAGCTGTTTTTT. Filled out from reference TRBV5-1 and TRBJ2-2, the complete variable domain reads KAGVTQTPRYLIKTRGQQVTLSCSPISGHRSVSWYQQTPGQGLQFLFEYFSETQRNKGNFPGRFSGRQFSNSRSEMNVSTLELGDSALYLCASSPGWDTGELFFGEGSRLTVL.

A single count supports this clone. The rearrangement uses TRBV6-5 and TRBJ1-3; D gene ambiguous. Deletions cut 7 bases from V and 10 bases from J, with 11 bases between. This CDR3 region has 11 residues. CDR1 and CDR2 from the germline V gene are MNHEY and SVGAGI. The CDR3 is CASNNGRTIYF. The DNA of the CDR3 is TGTGCCAGCAACAACGGGAGAACCATATATTTT.

The V call is TRBV14, the J call TRBJ1-3, with 10 bases matching TRBD1. The CDR3 loop spans 15 amino acids. Per the germline V gene, CDR1 is SGHDN and CDR2 is FVKESK. V lost 5 bases, J lost 3 bases, and 4 bases stayed unmatched. The CDR3 sequence is CASSFRDRGGNTIYF. The CDR3 nucleotides read TGTGCCAGCAGCTTCCGGGACAGGGGTGGAAACACCATATATTTT.

This chain connects TRBV5-4 to TRBJ2-1; 12 bases are shared with TRBD2. The CDR3 is 18 residues long. V lost 4 bases and J lost 2; bases outside the gene matches: 10. CDR1 and CDR2 from the germline V gene are SGHNT and YYREEE (reference sequence). The CDR3 coding sequence is TGTGCCAGCAGCCCGGGGACTAGCGGGTGGGGGCCCTACAATGAGCAGTTCTTC. Amino acids: CASSPGTSGWGPYNEQFF.

This clone was seen just once. The V gene is TRBV6-5, the J gene TRBJ2-1; D is uncertain. Germline CDR1 is MNHEY and CDR2 is SVGAGI. The CDR3 consists of 15 residues. The V gene lost 5 bases and the J gene lost 0 bases, with 11 bases spanning the gap. The chain's CDR3 is CASSPSYSSYNEQFF. CDR3 DNA sequence: TGTGCCAGCAGTCCCTCGTATAGCTCCTACAATGAGCAGTTCTTC.

J is TRBJ2-2 and V is TRBV7-8; the D gene is possibly TRBD2 (6 bases). CDR3 length: 15 residues. Germline V gene sequence: CDR1 SGHVS, CDR2 FQNEAQ. Trimming left V 5 bases short and J 2 bases short, with 12 bases between. The CDR3: CASSTRDFNTGELFF. The CDR3 DNA follows: TGTGCCAGCAGCACTAGGGACTTTAACACCGGGGAGCTGTTTTTT. Drawing the rest from reference TRBV7-8 and TRBJ2-2, the complete variable domain is GAGVSQSPRYKVAKRGQDVALRCDPISGHVSLFWYQQALGQGPEFLTYFQNEAQLDKSGLPSDRFFAERPEGSVSTLKIQRTQQEDSAVYLCASSTRDFNTGELFFGEGSRLTVL.

J is TRBJ1-6 and V is TRBV18; the D is unclear. The germline V and J ends were trimmed by 2 bases and 10 bases, with 18 bases remaining between them. This CDR3 has 16 residues. Germline V gene data show CDR1 as KGHSH and CDR2 as LQKENI. The CDR3 region is CASSPDGRGRQSPLHF. The CDR3 coding sequence is TGTGCCAGCTCACCAGACGGCCGCGGGCGGCAATCACCCCTCCACTTT.

This chain connects TRBV7-6 to TRBJ2-5, with no clear D. This CDR3 contains 14 residues. Trimming stripped 1 base from V and 4 bases from J, with 10 bases between. CDR1 is SGHVS, CDR2 FNYEAQ, per germline. The CDR3 sequence: CASSLVMARETQYF. DNA of the CDR3: TGTGCCAGCAGCTTAGTGATGGCTAGAGAGACCCAGTACTTC.

The chain recombines TRBV2 with TRBJ2-7; TRBD1 matches at 8 bases. With V trimmed by 5 bases and J by 1 base, 10 bases remained unmatched. Looked up from germline, CDR1 is SNHLY and CDR2 is FYNNEI. The CDR3 is 16 amino acids. The CDR3 sequence: CASSWQGAGKSYEQYF. The DNA for the CDR3 is TGTGCCAGCAGTTGGCAGGGGGCGGGGAAATCCTACGAGCAGTACTTC.